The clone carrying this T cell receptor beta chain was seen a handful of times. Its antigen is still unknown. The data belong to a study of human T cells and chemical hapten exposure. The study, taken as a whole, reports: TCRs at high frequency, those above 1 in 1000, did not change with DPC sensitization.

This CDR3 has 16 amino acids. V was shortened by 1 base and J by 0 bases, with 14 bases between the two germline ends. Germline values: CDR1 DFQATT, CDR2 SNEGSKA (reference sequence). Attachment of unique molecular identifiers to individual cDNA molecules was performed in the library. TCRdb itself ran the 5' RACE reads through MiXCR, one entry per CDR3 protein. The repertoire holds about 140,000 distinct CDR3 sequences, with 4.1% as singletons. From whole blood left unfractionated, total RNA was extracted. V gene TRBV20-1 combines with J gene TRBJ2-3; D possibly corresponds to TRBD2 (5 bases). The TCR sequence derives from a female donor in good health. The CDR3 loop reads CSARVLRRASTDTQYF. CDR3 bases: TGCAGTGCTAGAGTATTAAGGCGGGCTAGCACAGATACGCAGTATTTT.